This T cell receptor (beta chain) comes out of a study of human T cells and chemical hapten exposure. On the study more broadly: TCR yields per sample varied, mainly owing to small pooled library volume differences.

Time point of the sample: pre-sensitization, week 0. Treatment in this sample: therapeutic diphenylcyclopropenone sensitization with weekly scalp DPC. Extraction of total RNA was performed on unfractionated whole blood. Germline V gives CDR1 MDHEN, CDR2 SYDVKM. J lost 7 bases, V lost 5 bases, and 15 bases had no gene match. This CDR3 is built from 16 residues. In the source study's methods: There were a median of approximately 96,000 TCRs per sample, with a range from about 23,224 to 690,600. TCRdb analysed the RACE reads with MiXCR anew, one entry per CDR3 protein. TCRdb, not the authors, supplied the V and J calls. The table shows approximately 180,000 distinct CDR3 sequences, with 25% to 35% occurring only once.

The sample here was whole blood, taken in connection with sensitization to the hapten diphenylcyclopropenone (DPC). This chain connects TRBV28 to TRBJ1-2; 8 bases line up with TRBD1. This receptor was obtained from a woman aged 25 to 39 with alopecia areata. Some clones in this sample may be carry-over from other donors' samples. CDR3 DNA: TGTGCCAGCAGTCCCAATCCCGGAGGACAGGGTTTTGGCTACACCTTC. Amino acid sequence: CASSPNPGGQGFGYTF.